This T cell receptor (beta chain) is drawn from a study of blood T cell repertoires in COVID-19. Across the whole study: Samples taken during acute and convalescent COVID-19 were collected in the United States, Italy and Spain. From T cells, B-cell-depleted T cells, or PBMCs came the material, which was cDNA or gDNA.

Source study methods: Using reference gene primer amplification, nucleated cell counts were estimated. Profiled with immunoSEQ multiplex PCR; TCRdb holds only in-frame clones, not every one. D and trimming come from the DNA, and the V and J calls and clone size come from that table. The sample lists some 47,000 clones; about nine tenths were seen once. The sequence derives from a woman older than 75 in a cohort sampled during active or convalescent COVID-19. The sequenced sample was peripheral blood.

The CDR3 DNA is TGTGCCAGCAGATATAGTGACTATGGCTACACCTTC. Translating it yields CASRYSDYGYTF. V is TRBV12-3 or TRBV12-4 and J is TRBJ1-2; D remains ambiguous. The CDR3 spans 12 residues. Trimming pared 6 bases from V and 3 bases from J, leaving 8 bases between.